The sequence of this T cell receptor (beta chain) was determined in a study of cytomegalovirus exposure and HLA in healthy donors. Looking at the study overall: An earlier analysis identified under 130 million unique TCR beta sequences in 170 million or so T cells. Study observations and caveats: Later analysis identified a missense DCLRE1C variant that was linked to TCR beta V- and J-gene trimming. The authors listed over 150 TCR beta chains as cytomegalovirus-associated. The study had only CMV serostatus as immune exposure information.

To note about this clone: As yet, its antigen is unknown.

Amplification used 60 Vbeta primers and 13 Jbeta primers. The method was immunoSEQ multiplex PCR; TCRdb's version includes in-frame clones alone and lacks a portion of them. The sample has 95,000 to 150,000 clones, 65% to 80% seen once. V lost 1 base, J lost 5 bases, and 11 bases lay in between. Germline V gene data show CDR1 as SGHDN and CDR2 as FVKESK. The CDR3 sequence is 14 residues long. Material: PBMCs. The chain recombines TRBV14 with TRBJ1-1, with no clear D. This TCR was recovered from a man younger than 35 in good health and CMV-seropositive. The CDR3 DNA is TGTGCCAGCAGCCAAGGACGGGTGCGGACTGAAGCTTTCTTT. Translating it yields CASSQGRVRTEAFF. The full variable domain, rest sourced from reference TRBV14 and TRBJ1-1, is EAGVTQFPSHSVIEKGQTVTLRCDPISGHDNLYWYRRVMGKEIKFLLHFVKESKQDESGMPNNRFLAERTGGTYSTLKVQPAELEDSGVYFCASSQGRVRTEAFFGQGTRLTVV.